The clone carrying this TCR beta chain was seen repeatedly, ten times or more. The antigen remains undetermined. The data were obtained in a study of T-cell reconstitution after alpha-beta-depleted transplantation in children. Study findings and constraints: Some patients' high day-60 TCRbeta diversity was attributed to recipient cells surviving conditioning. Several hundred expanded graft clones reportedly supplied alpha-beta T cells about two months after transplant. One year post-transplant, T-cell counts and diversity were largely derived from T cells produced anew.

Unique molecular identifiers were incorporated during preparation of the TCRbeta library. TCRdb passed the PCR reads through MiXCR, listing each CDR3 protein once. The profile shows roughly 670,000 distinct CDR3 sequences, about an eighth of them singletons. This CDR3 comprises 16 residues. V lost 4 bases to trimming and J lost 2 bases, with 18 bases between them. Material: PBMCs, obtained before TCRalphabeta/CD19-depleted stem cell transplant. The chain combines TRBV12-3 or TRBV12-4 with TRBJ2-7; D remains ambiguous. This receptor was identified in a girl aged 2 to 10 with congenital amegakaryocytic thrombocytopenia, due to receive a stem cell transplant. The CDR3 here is CASSSILLDQTYEQYF. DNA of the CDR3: TGTGCCAGCAGTTCCATTCTTTTGGACCAGACCTACGAGCAGTACTTC.